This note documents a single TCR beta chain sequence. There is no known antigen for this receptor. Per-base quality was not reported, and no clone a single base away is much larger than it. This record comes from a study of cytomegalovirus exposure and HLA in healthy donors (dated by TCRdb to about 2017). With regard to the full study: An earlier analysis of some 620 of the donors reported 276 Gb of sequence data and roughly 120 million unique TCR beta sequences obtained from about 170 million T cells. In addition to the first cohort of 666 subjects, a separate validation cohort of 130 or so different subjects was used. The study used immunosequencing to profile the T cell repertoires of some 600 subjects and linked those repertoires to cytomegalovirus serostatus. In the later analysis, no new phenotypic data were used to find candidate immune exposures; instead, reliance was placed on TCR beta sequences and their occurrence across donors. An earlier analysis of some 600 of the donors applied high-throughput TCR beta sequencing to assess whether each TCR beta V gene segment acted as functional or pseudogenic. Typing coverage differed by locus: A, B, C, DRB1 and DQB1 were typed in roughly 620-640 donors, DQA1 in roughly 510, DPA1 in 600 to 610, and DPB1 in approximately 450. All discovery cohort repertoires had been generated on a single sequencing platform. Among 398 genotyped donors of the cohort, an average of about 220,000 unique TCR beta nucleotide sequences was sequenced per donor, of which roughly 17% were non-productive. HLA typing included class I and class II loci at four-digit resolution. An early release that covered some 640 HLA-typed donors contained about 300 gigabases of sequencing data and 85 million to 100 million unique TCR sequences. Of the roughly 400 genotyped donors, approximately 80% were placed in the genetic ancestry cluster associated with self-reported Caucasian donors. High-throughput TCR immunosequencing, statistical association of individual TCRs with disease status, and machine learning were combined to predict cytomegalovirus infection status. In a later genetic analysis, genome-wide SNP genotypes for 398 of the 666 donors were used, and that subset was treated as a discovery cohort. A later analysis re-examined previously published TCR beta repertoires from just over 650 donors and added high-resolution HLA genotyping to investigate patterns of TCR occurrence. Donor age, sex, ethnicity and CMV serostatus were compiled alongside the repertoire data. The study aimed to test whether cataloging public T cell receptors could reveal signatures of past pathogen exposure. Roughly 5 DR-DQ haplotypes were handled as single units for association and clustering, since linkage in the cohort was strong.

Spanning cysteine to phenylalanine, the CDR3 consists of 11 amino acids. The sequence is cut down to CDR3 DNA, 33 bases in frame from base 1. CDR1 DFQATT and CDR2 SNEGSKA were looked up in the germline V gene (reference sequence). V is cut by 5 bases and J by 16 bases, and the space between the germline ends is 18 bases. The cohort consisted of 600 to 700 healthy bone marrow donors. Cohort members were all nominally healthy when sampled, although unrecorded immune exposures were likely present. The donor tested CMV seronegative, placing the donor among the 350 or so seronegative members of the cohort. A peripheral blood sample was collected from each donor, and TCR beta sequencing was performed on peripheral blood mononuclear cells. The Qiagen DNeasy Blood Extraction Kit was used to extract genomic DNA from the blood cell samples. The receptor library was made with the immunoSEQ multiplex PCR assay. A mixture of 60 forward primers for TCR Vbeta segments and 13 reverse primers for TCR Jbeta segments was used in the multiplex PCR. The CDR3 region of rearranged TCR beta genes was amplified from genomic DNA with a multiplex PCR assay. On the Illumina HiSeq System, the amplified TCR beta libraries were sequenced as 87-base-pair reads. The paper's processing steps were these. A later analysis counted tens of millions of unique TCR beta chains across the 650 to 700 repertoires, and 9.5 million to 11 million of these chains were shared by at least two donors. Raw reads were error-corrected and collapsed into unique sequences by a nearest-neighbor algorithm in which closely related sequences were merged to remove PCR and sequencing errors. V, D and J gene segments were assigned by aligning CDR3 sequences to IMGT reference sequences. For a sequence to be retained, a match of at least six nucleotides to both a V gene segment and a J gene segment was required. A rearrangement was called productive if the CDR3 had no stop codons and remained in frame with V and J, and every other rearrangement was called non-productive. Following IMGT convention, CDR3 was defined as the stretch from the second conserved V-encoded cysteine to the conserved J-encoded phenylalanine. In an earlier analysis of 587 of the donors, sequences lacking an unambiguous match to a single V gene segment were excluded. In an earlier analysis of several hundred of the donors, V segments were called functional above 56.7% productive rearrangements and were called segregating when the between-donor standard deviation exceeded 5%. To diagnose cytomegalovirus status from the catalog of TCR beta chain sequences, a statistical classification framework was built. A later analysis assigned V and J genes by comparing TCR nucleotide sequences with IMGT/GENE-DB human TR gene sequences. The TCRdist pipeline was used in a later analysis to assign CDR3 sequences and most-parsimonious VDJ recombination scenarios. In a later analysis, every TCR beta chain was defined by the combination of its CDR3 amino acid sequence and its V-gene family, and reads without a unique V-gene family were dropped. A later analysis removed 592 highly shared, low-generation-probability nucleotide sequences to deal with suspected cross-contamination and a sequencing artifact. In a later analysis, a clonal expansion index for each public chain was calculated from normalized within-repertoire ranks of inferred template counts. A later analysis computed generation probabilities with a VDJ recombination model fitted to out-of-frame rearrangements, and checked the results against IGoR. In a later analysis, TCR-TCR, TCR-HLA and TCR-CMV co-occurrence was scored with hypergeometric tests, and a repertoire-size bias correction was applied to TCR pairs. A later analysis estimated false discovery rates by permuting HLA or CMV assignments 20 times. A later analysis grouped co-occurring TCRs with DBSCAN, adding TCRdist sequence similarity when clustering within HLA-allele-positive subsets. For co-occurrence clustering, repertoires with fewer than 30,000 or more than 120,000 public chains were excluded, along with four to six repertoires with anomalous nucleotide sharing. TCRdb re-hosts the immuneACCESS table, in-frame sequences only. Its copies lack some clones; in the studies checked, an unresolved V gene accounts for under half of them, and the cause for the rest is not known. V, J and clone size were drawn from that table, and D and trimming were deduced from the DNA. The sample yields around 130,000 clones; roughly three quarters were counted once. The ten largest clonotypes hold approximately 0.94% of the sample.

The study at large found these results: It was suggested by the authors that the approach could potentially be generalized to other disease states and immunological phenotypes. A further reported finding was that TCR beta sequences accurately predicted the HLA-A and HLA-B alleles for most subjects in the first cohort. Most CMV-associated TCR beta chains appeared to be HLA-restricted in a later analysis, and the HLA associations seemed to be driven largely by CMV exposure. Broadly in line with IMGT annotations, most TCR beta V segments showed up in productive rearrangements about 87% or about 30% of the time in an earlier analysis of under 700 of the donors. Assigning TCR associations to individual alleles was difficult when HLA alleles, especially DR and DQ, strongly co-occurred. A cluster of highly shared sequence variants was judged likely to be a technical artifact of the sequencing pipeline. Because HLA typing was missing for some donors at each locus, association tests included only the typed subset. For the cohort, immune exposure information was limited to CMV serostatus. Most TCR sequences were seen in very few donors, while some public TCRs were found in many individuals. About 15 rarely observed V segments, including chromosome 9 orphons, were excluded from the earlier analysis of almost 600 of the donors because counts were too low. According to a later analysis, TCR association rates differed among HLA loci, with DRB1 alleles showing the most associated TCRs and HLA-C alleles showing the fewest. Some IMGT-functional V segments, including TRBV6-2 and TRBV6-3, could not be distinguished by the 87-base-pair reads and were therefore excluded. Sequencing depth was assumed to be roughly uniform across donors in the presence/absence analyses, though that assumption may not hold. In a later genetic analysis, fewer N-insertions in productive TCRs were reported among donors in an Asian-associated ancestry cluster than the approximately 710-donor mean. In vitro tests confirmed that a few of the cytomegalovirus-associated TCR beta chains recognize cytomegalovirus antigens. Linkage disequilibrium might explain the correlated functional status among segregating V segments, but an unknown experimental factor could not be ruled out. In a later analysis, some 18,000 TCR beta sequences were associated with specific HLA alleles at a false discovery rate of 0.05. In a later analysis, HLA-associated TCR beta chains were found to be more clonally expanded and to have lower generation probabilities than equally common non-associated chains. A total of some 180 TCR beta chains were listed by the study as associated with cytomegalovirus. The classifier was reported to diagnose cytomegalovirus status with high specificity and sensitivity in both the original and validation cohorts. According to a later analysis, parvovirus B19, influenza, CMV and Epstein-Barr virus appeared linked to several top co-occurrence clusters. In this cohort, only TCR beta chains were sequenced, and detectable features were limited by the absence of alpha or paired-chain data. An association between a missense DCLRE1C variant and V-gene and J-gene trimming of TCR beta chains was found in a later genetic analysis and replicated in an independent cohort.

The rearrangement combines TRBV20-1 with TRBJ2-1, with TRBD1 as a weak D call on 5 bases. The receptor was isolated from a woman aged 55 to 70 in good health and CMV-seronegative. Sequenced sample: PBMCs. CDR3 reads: CSALGRGLTFF. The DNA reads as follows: TGCAGTGCTCTGGGTAGGGGCTTGACCTTCTTC.